A selection of T cell receptor beta chains follows, all from one sample in a study of naive and memory T cell subsets. Each CDR3 protein gets one entry after TCRdb re-called the UMI-ligation and nested PCR reads with MiXCR. The data show about 150,000 distinct CDR3 sequences, about 17% seen once. Sequenced material: naive CD4+ T cells from blood. The receptors derive from a human donor in good health. Each CDR3 is given with its conserved first and last residue. D genes are given only for firm matches. Part of the rows lack a size; the others show once, few, many or a class for expanded clones.

j_call cdr3_length v_call d_call clone_size cdr3_aa cdr3_nt
TRBJ1-5 17 TRBV12-3/TRBV12-4 TRBD1 NA CASSPRPGTGYNQPQHF TGTGCCAGCAGCCCCCGACCGGGGACAGGGTACAATCAGCCCCAGCATTTT
TRBJ2-7 12 TRBV20-1 TRBD2 few CSAYSGSYEQYF TGCAGTGCTTACAGCGGGAGCTACGAGCAGTACTTC
TRBJ1-3 15 TRBV4-1 NA NA CASSREAYSGNTIYF TGCGCCAGCAGCCGCGAGGCATACTCTGGAAACACCATATATTTT
TRBJ2-3 13 TRBV6-2/TRBV6-3 TRBD1 NA CATAGQGADTQYF TGTGCCACCGCCGGACAGGGCGCAGATACGCAGTATTTT
TRBJ2-1 15 TRBV5-1 TRBD2 many CASSTTSGPYNEQFF TGCGCCAGCAGCACAACTAGCGGGCCCTACAATGAGCAGTTCTTC
TRBJ1-2 15 TRBV7-6 TRBD1 few CASSSPDAGGYGYTF TGTGCCAGCAGCTCCCCAGACGCAGGGGGATATGGCTACACCTTC
TRBJ2-6 16 TRBV5-4 TRBD1 NA CASSLETGNGANVLTF TGTGCCAGCAGCTTGGAGACAGGGAATGGGGCCAACGTCCTGACTTTC
TRBJ2-7 16 TRBV7-8 NA few CASSLGRTEKPYEQYF TGTGCCAGCAGCTTAGGTCGGACAGAAAAGCCTTACGAGCAGTACTTC
TRBJ2-3 14 TRBV20-1 TRBD2 NA CSAPSYAGGDTQYF TGCAGTGCTCCCTCGTACGCGGGAGGGGATACGCAGTATTTT
TRBJ2-7 14 TRBV3-1 NA NA CASSPLCGSDEQYF TGTGCCAGCAGCCCCCTCTGCGGGTCGGACGAGCAGTACTTC
TRBJ2-7 16 TRBV4-3 TRBD2 few CASSQGLRESPYEQYF TGCGCCAGCAGCCAAGGCCTGCGGGAGTCACCCTACGAGCAGTACTTC
TRBJ1-5 16 TRBV20-1 NA NA CSAIGILLMGNQPQHF TGCAGTGCTATCGGAATTCTACTTATGGGCAATCAGCCCCAGCATTTT
TRBJ2-7 17 TRBV5-1 NA NA CASSTGRLRSGEYEQYF TGCGCCAGCAGCACGGGCCGCCTTAGGTCGGGAGAATACGAGCAGTACTTC
TRBJ2-1 15 TRBV10-3 TRBD2 NA CAISGELAGVNEQFF TGTGCCATCAGTGGAGAACTAGCGGGAGTCAATGAGCAGTTCTTC
TRBJ1-1 17 TRBV6-5 TRBD1 NA CASSYPTGGGKYTEAFF TGTGCCAGCAGTTACCCCACAGGGGGCGGAAAGTACACTGAAGCTTTCTTT
TRBJ1-6 15 TRBV28 NA few CASSGGTFLNSPLHF TGTGCCAGCAGTGGGGGGACATTTTTAAATTCACCCCTCCACTTT
TRBJ2-5 15 TRBV7-2 TRBD2 NA CASSLASGRLETQYF TGTGCCAGCAGCTTGGCTAGCGGGAGGTTAGAGACCCAGTACTTC
TRBJ2-1 16 TRBV6-5 NA few CASSYSKLAGAIEQFF TGTGCCAGCAGTTACTCGAAACTAGCCGGAGCAATTGAGCAGTTCTTC
TRBJ1-1 17 TRBV6-5 TRBD1 NA CASVPHGTGWGNAEAFF TGTGCCAGCGTTCCACACGGGACAGGGTGGGGTAACGCTGAAGCTTTCTTT
TRBJ2-7 15 TRBV7-9 NA NA CASSLGLQGREEQYF TGTGCCAGCAGCTTAGGTCTTCAGGGACGGGAAGAGCAGTACTTC
TRBJ2-1 15 TRBV11-3 NA NA CASSLVRGVKNEQFF TGTGCCAGCAGCTTAGTGCGGGGAGTGAAGAATGAGCAGTTCTTC
TRBJ2-3 14 TRBV27 NA NA CASSPVFREDTQYF TGTGCCAGCAGCCCAGTATTCCGTGAAGATACGCAGTATTTT
TRBJ2-5 16 TRBV7-9 NA few CASSYSGLTIQETQYF TGTGCCAGCAGCTACTCGGGACTCACTATACAAGAGACCCAGTACTTC
TRBJ2-3 17 TRBV7-9 TRBD2 few CASSLRLAGRDTDTQYF TGTGCCAGCAGCTTAAGGTTAGCGGGACGCGACACAGATACGCAGTATTTT
TRBJ2-2 13 TRBV7-2 NA many CAVSRGHTGELFF TGTGCCGTCTCGCGGGGGCACACCGGGGAGCTGTTTTTT
TRBJ2-5 13 TRBV6-5 NA NA CASSRGQAETQYF TGTGCCAGCAGTCGGGGCCAGGCGGAGACCCAGTACTTC
TRBJ2-5 11 TRBV6-5 NA few CASSYLETQYF TGTGCCAGCAGTTATCTAGAGACCCAGTACTTC
TRBJ1-1 13 TRBV29-1 NA few CSVEAGLNTEAFF TGCAGCGTTGAAGCCGGATTGAACACTGAAGCTTTCTTT
TRBJ1-2 15 TRBV20-1 NA few CSARGGLDANYGYTF TGCAGTGCTAGAGGGGGACTGGATGCTAACTATGGCTACACCTTC
TRBJ1-1 14 TRBV30 NA few CAWSVGGVDTEAFF TGTGCCTGGAGTGTTGGGGGTGTCGACACTGAAGCTTTCTTT
TRBJ2-1 16 TRBV11-2 NA NA CASSHASSGGGNEQFF TGTGCCAGCAGCCACGCTTCTAGCGGAGGGGGCAATGAGCAGTTCTTC
TRBJ2-5 14 TRBV5-4 TRBD2 few CASSSSGRAETQYF TGTGCCAGCAGCTCGAGCGGGAGGGCGGAGACCCAGTACTTC
TRBJ2-5 14 TRBV12-3/TRBV12-4 TRBD1 few CASSSGTGVETQYF TGTGCCAGCAGTTCTGGGACAGGGGTAGAGACCCAGTACTTC
TRBJ2-7 12 TRBV29-1 NA NA CSVYRGMGEQYF TGCAGCGTTTATCGGGGGATGGGTGAGCAGTACTTC
TRBJ2-3 12 TRBV19 NA few CASSMTGDTQYF TGTGCCAGTAGTATGACCGGAGATACGCAGTATTTT
TRBJ2-3 18 TRBV5-5 NA few CASFRGGPWELLGDTQYF TGTGCCAGCTTCCGTGGCGGCCCCTGGGAGTTGCTTGGAGATACGCAGTATTTT
TRBJ2-7 17 TRBV12-3/TRBV12-4 NA NA CASSPRDAGGHSYEQYF TGTGCCAGCAGTCCCAGGGATGCCGGGGGCCACTCCTACGAGCAGTACTTC
TRBJ2-3 12 TRBV29-1 TRBD1 NA CSVTGGTDTQYF TGCAGCGTAACAGGGGGTACGGATACGCAGTATTTT
TRBJ2-2 15 TRBV7-9 NA many CASSLWGRDTGELFF TGTGCCAGCAGCTTATGGGGGCGCGACACCGGGGAGCTGTTTTTT